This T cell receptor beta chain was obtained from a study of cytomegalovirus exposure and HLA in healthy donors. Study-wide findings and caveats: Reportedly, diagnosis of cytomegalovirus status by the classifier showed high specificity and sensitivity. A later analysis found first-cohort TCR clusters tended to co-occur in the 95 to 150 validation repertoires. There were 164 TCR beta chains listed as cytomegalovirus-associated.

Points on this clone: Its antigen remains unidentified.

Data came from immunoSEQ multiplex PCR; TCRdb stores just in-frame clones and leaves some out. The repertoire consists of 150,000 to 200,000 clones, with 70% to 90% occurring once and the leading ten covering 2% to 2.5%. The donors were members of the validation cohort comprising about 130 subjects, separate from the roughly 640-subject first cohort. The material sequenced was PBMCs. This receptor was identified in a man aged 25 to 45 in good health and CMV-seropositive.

CDR3 residues: CASSPGGGGTGELFF. The CDR3 bases are TGTGCCAGCAGCCCAGGGGGCGGAGGTACCGGGGAGCTGTTTTTT. V is TRBV9 and J is TRBJ2-2; 8 bases fit TRBD1. This CDR3 is 15 amino acids long. Germline V CDR1 and CDR2: SGDLS, YYNGEE. J gave up 5 bases and V 4 bases, and 7 bases lay outside the gene matches.